These T cell receptor beta chains were read from a single sample in a study of blood T cells in healthy people across ages. TCRdb analysed the 5' RACE reads with MiXCR anew, one entry per CDR3 protein. The sample lists 850,000 to 1,100,000 distinct CDR3 sequences; around two fifths were seen once. The sequenced sample was blood. The receptor set was obtained from a man younger than 35 in good health. Both conserved end residues are part of each CDR3. The D gene is left open where the match is weak. Some rows mark clone size as missing; the rest say once, few, many or name a class of expanded clone.

TRBJ1-1,16,-,TRBV5-1,-,CASSLRGESGGTEAFF,TGCGCCAGCAGCTTGCGGGGAGAGAGTGGGGGCACTGAAGCTTTCTTT
TRBJ2-1,15,-,TRBV25-1,-,CASSERHFTINEQFF,TGTGCCAGCAGTGAAAGGCACTTTACCATCAATGAGCAGTTCTTC
TRBJ1-4,15,-,TRBV7-2,-,CASSFLGLANEKLFF,TGTGCCAGCAGCTTTTTGGGCTTAGCTAATGAAAAACTGTTTTTT
TRBJ2-3,11,-,TRBV5-1,-,CVSSLDQTQYF,TGCGTCAGCAGCTTGGATCAGACGCAGTATTTT
TRBJ2-3,18,TRBD1,TRBV5-1,-,CASSHRTGRPDLTDTQYF,TGCGCCAGCAGCCACCGGACAGGGAGGCCCGACCTCACAGATACGCAGTATTTT
TRBJ2-1,16,-,TRBV6-2/TRBV6-3,-,CASTNLEGSPYNEQFF,TGTGCCAGCACCAACCTCGAGGGAAGCCCCTACAATGAGCAGTTCTTC
TRBJ1-1,14,-,TRBV7-2,once,CASSFDRSNTEAFF,TGTGCCAGCAGCTTCGACAGGTCGAACACTGAAGCTTTCTTT
TRBJ2-1,16,TRBD2,TRBV11-1,few,CASSLGPAGGNNEQFF,TGTGCCAGCAGCTTAGGACCAGCGGGGGGGAACAATGAGCAGTTCTTC
TRBJ1-4,12,-,TRBV6-5,-,CASIGDEGKLFF,TGTGCCAGCATCGGTGATGAGGGAAAACTGTTTTTT
TRBJ2-7,13,-,TRBV3-1,-,CASSQNGAGEQYF,TGTGCCAGCAGCCAAAACGGAGCGGGCGAGCAGTACTTC
TRBJ2-7,15,TRBD2,TRBV6-5,few,CASRDSGTSFSEQYF,TGTGCCAGCAGAGACAGTGGGACTAGTTTTAGCGAGCAGTACTTC
TRBJ1-6,13,-,TRBV14,-,CASSQDAPSVLHF,TGTGCCAGCAGCCAAGACGCCCCGTCGGTCCTCCACTTT
TRBJ2-1,13,-,TRBV29-1,many,CSYRRDSYNEQFF,TGCAGCTACAGACGGGACTCCTACAATGAGCAGTTCTTC
TRBJ1-2,13,-,TRBV28,-,CASIGGDSYGYTF,TGTGCCAGCATTGGGGGGGATAGCTATGGCTACACCTTC
TRBJ2-1,13,TRBD2,TRBV12-3/TRBV12-4,-,CASRTTSGGEQFF,TGTGCCAGCAGAACGACTAGCGGAGGTGAGCAGTTCTTC
TRBJ2-2,18,-,TRBV20-1,-,CSARDPWGALPTTGELFF,TGCAGTGCTAGAGATCCATGGGGGGCCCTCCCAACGACCGGGGAGCTGTTTTTT
TRBJ2-1,17,-,TRBV5-6,-,CASSRAGKGAGYNEQFF,TGTGCCAGCAGCCGAGCGGGTAAGGGGGCGGGTTACAATGAGCAGTTCTTC
TRBJ2-7,15,TRBD2,TRBV7-6,-,CASSLGSGLYNEQYF,TGTGCCAGCAGCTTAGGTAGCGGGCTTTACAATGAGCAGTACTTC
TRBJ2-7,15,TRBD1,TRBV6-2/TRBV6-3,few,CASGQGTHLLYEQYF,TGTGCCAGCGGACAGGGTACGCATCTCCTCTACGAGCAGTACTTC
TRBJ1-2,16,-,TRBV20-1,few,CSAREILGRSNYGYTF,TGCAGTGCTAGAGAGATACTGGGACGGTCTAACTATGGCTACACCTTC
TRBJ2-6,17,-,TRBV12-3/TRBV12-4,few,CASRFGYRSSGANVLTF,TGTGCCAGCAGGTTCGGGTACCGCTCCTCTGGGGCCAACGTCCTGACTTTC
TRBJ2-3,14,TRBD1,TRBV12-3/TRBV12-4,few,CASKPGTGTDTQYF,TGTGCCAGCAAACCCGGGACAGGCACAGATACGCAGTATTTT
TRBJ2-7,14,-,TRBV20-1,-,CSANIEDRRYEQYF,TGCAGTGCTAACATCGAAGATCGACGCTACGAGCAGTACTTC
TRBJ2-2,14,TRBD1,TRBV12-3/TRBV12-4,few,CASRDRANTGELFF,TGTGCCAGCCGGGACAGGGCGAACACCGGGGAGCTGTTTTTT
TRBJ2-1,13,-,TRBV6-6,-,CASSPTSSNEQFF,TGTGCCAGCAGCCCTACTAGCAGCAATGAGCAGTTCTTC
TRBJ1-1,14,-,TRBV5-6,few,CASSLGARDTEAFF,TGTGCCAGCAGCTTGGGAGCGAGGGACACTGAAGCTTTCTTT
TRBJ2-1,12,-,TRBV4-1,-,CASSQVLGNQFF,TGCGCCAGCAGCCAGGTATTGGGGAATCAGTTCTTC
TRBJ1-1,14,-,TRBV6-5,-,CASSRRGGDTEAFF,TGTGCCAGCAGTCGCAGGGGTGGGGACACTGAAGCTTTCTTT
TRBJ2-3,14,-,TRBV4-3,many,CASSPSVSTDTQYF,TGCGCCAGCAGCCCCTCTGTTAGCACAGATACGCAGTATTTT
TRBJ2-7,15,-,TRBV9,few,CASSVEGRGSYEQYF,TGTGCCAGCAGCGTAGAAGGCAGGGGATCCTACGAGCAGTACTTC
TRBJ2-1,19,TRBD2,TRBV3-1,-,CASSYDWAERGAPYNEQFF,TGTGCCAGCAGCTACGACTGGGCCGAGCGGGGGGCCCCCTACAATGAGCAGTTCTTC
TRBJ2-7,17,-,TRBV4-3,-,CASSQDGLGVLYNEQYF,TGCGCCAGCAGCCAAGATGGCCTAGGGGTCCTCTACAATGAGCAGTACTTC
TRBJ2-1,15,TRBD2,TRBV27,-,CASSPAGGRYNEQFF,TGTGCCAGCAGTCCGGCGGGGGGGCGATACAATGAGCAGTTCTTC
TRBJ2-1,13,-,TRBV4-3,-,CASGWDSYNEQFF,TGCGCCAGCGGATGGGACTCCTACAATGAGCAGTTCTTC
TRBJ2-5,15,-,TRBV9,few,CASSVAAGVQETQYF,TGTGCCAGCAGCGTAGCAGCAGGAGTGCAAGAGACCCAGTACTTC
TRBJ2-1,11,-,TRBV12-3/TRBV12-4,-,CASSFAKEQFF,TGTGCCAGCAGTTTTGCAAAGGAGCAGTTCTTC
TRBJ2-3,15,TRBD1,TRBV29-1,-,CSVEGLGTGTDTQYF,TGCAGCGTTGAAGGCCTCGGGACAGGCACAGATACGCAGTATTTT
TRBJ2-4,12,-,TRBV20-1,-,CSASNLEGEQYF,TGCAGTGCTAGTAACCTTGAAGGGGAGCAGTACTTC
TRBJ2-3,17,TRBD1,TRBV24-1,-,CATSDWTGQAEGDTQYF,TGTGCCACCAGTGATTGGACAGGTCAAGCCGAGGGAGATACGCAGTATTTT
TRBJ2-3,14,TRBD1,TRBV6-6,many,CASSDSDRADTQYF,TGTGCCAGCAGTGACTCCGACAGGGCAGATACGCAGTATTTT